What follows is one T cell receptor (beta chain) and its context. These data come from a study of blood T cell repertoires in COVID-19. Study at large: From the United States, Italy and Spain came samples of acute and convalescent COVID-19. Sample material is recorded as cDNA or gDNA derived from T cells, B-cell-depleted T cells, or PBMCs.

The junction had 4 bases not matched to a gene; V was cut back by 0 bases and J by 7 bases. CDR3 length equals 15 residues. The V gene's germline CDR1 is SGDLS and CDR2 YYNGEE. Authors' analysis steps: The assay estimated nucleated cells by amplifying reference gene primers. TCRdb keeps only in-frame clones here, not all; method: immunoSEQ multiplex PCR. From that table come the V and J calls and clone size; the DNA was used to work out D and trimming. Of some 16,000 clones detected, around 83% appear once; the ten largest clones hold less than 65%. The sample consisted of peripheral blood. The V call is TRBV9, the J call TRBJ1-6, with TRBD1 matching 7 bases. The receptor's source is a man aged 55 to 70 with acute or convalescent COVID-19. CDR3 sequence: CASSVGQGGNSPLHF. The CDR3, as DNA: TGTGCCAGCAGCGTAGGACAGGGAGGCAATTCACCCCTCCACTTT.